This T cell receptor beta chain comes out of a study of cytomegalovirus exposure and HLA in healthy donors. Study summary: The Caucasian-associated ancestry cluster contained about 80% of the approximately 410 genotyped donors. Study-level points and caveats: Most likely, a cluster of highly shared sequence variants arose as a sequencing artifact. There were 150 or so TCR beta chains listed as cytomegalovirus-associated. A later analysis revealed that TCR association rates differed between HLA loci, peaking at DRB1 and bottoming out at HLA-C.

This clone showed up just a few times. The antigen remains undetermined. The V end lost 3 bases, the J end lost 3 bases, and 9 bases lay between the germline ends. The germline V gene has CDR1 MDHEN and CDR2 SYDVKM. The CDR3 has 14 residues. The PCR employed 60 Vbeta primers together with 13 Jbeta primers. The assay was immunoSEQ multiplex PCR, and TCRdb's table has in-frame clones only and misses some. This sample yields about 140,000 clones, of which more than 70% are seen a single time; 4.9% belongs to the top ten. The source of this sequence is a woman aged 50 to 60 in good health and CMV-seronegative. Sequenced: PBMCs. The rearrangement links TRBV28 to TRBJ1-5; D remains ambiguous. The CDR3: CASSFFADNQPQHF. As DNA, the CDR3 is TGTGCCAGCAGTTTCTTCGCAGACAATCAGCCCCAGCATTTT.